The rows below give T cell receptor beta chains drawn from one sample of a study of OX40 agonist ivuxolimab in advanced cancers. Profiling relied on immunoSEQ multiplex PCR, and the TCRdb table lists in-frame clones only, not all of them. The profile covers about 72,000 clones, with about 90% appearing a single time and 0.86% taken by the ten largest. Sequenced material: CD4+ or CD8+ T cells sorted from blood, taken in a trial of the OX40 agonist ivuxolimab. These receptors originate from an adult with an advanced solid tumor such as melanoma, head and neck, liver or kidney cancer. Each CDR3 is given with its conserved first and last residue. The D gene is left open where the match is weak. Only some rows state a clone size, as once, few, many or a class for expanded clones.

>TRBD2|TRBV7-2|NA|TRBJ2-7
TGTGCCAGCAGCTTTTCCGGGACTAGCGGGGCTTACGAGCAGTACTTC
CASSFSGTSGAYEQYF
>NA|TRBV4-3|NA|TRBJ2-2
TGCGCCAGCAGCCAGGATCGGACAAGCGGGGAGCTGTTTTTT
CASSQDRTSGELFF
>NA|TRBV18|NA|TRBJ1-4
TGTGCCAGCTCACCCGGACTTTGGAAACTGTTTTTT
CASSPGLWKLFF
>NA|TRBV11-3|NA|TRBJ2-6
TGTGCCAGCAGCGCAGGGGTCTCTGGGGCCAACGTCCTGACTTTC
CASSAGVSGANVLTF
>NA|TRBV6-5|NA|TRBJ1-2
TGTGCCAGCAGTTACTCCGCGGGGGGATATGGCTACACCTTC
CASSYSAGGYGYTF
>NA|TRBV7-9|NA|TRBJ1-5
TGTGCCAGCAGCTTAGAAGGACGATATAGCAATCAGCCCCAGCATTTT
CASSLEGRYSNQPQHF
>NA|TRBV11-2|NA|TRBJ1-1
TGTGCCAGCAGCTTATTAATTTCGGCCACTGAAGCTTTCTTT
CASSLLISATEAFF
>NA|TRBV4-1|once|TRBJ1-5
TGCGCCAGCAGCCAAGAGCGATATAGTCAGCCCCAGCATTTT
CASSQERYSQPQHF
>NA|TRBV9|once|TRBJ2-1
TGTGCCAGCAGCGTAGATGGGGTTAAATACAATGAGCAGTTCTTC
CASSVDGVKYNEQFF
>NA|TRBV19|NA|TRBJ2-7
TGTGCCAGTAGTATCGGCAGTTGGACGTACGAGCAGTACTTC
CASSIGSWTYEQYF
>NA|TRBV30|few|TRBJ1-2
TGTGCCTGGAGTCCACAGGGCTATGGCTACACCTTC
CAWSPQGYGYTF
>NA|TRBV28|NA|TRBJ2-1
TGTGCCAGCAGTGCGACCTACAATGAGCAGTTCTTC
CASSATYNEQFF
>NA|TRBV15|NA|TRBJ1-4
TGTGCCACCAGCGTCTATTACGGGGCAACTAATGAAAAACTGTTTTTT
CATSVYYGATNEKLFF
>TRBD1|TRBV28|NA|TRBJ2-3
TGTGCCAGCAGCCTACAGGGGGCTGGCACAGATACGCAGTATTTT
CASSLQGAGTDTQYF
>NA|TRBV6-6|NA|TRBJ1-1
TGTGCCAGCAGTTACGGGCAGGGCGGAGGGAAAGCTTTCTTT
CASSYGQGGGKAFF
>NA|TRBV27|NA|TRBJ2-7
TGTGCCAGCGCAGGGGGGTTCCTAGGCGAGCAGTACTTC
CASAGGFLGEQYF
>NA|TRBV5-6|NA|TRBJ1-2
TGTGCCAGCAGCTTGTGGGGAGTATCCCATGGCTACACCTTC
CASSLWGVSHGYTF
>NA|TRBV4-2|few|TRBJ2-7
TGTGCCAGCAGCCAAGCCACCATAGGGAACGAGCAGTACTTC
CASSQATIGNEQYF
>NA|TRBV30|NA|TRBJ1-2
TGTGCCTGGAATGTCGGGGTACAGGGAATTGCTAACTATGGCTACACCTTC
CAWNVGVQGIANYGYTF
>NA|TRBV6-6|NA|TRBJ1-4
TGTGCCAGCAGTAACACAGGGAGAAATGAAAAACTGTTTTTT
CASSNTGRNEKLFF
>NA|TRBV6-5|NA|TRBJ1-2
TGTGCCAGCAGTTACTCGACTACGGGGACCTATGGCTACACCTTC
CASSYSTTGTYGYTF
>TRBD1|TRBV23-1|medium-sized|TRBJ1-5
TGCGCCAGCAGTCAATCTAGGACAGGGGGACAGCCCCAGCATTTT
CASSQSRTGGQPQHF
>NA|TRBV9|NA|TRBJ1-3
TGTGCCAGCAGCGACGACAGAAGGCCTGGAAACACCATATATTTT
CASSDDRRPGNTIYF
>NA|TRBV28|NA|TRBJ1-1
TGTGCCAGCAGTTTGGAAGGCAGGTCGGGCACTGAAGCTTTCTTT
CASSLEGRSGTEAFF
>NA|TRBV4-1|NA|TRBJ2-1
TGCGCCAGCAGTAAACTAGCCTGGGGAAATGAGCAGTTCTTC
CASSKLAWGNEQFF
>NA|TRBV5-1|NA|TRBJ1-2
TGCGCCAGCAGCTTGGCCCAGATCGACTATGGCTACACCTTC
CASSLAQIDYGYTF
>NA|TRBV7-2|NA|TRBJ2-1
TGTGCCAGCAGCTTAGGAGGTGTCGACAATGAGCAGTTCTTC
CASSLGGVDNEQFF
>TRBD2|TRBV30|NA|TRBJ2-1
TGTGCCTGGAGCCGCCTAAAAGCTACTAGCGGCGGCAATGAGCAGTTCTTC
CAWSRLKATSGGNEQFF
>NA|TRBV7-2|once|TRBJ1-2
TGTGCCAGCAGCGCAAGCCCACAGGCTAACTATGGCTACACCTTC
CASSASPQANYGYTF